The T cell receptor beta chain described here comes from a study of early T cells in non-severe SARS-CoV-2 infection. TCRdb independently ran MiXCR on the 5' RACE reads; one entry per CDR3 protein. The data contain about 60,000 distinct CDR3 sequences, approximately 12% of them seen just once; the ten biggest clones take up roughly 4%. Trimming removed 6 bases from V and 4 bases from J, with 15 bases in between. The CDR3 contains 14 residues. This rearrangement joins TRBV12-3 or TRBV12-4 to TRBJ1-1; D is ambiguous. Sequenced material: whole blood. The sequence was obtained from an adult who was a healthcare worker with PCR-confirmed SARS-CoV-2 infection or an uninfected control (not recorded which). Here the CDR3 reads CASSLVRGSTEAFF. The CDR3 DNA follows: TGTGCCAGCAGCCTGGTTCGGGGATCCACTGAAGCTTTCTTT.